A selection of T cell receptor beta chains follows, all from one sample in a study of OX40 agonist ivuxolimab in advanced cancers. Assay: immunoSEQ multiplex PCR; the TCRdb copy retains only in-frame clones and omits some. The table records 65,000 to 80,000 clones, around 83% of them present only once. Sample: CD4+ or CD8+ T cells sorted from blood, taken in a trial of the OX40 agonist ivuxolimab. The receptors were sampled from an adult with an advanced solid tumor such as melanoma, head and neck, liver or kidney cancer. Both conserved end residues are part of each CDR3. Fields, in order: D gene, J gene, clone size, V gene, CDR3 DNA, CDR3 protein. A D gene is named only where the DNA matches it firmly. Clone size is shown for a subset of rows, as once, few, many or a class of expanded clone.

TRBD2 | TRBJ2-2 | once | TRBV10-3 | TGTGCCATCAGCCCCACCGGACAGCGGGGGGGGACCGGGGAGCTGTTTTTT | CAISPTGQRGGTGELFF
TRBD2 | TRBJ2-5 | - | TRBV9 | TGTGCCAGCACCCTAAATCCGGGACTAGAGGAGACCCAGTACTTC | CASTLNPGLEETQYF
TRBD2 | TRBJ2-5 | - | TRBV5-1 | TGCGCCAGCAGCTTGCCTAGCGGGGGGGCCGGAGAGACCCAGTACTTC | CASSLPSGGAGETQYF
TRBD2 | TRBJ2-7 | - | TRBV28 | TGTGCCAGCAGTTTCCGGCTAGCGGACTCCTACGAGCAGTACTTC | CASSFRLADSYEQYF
- | TRBJ1-2 | - | TRBV7-9 | TGTGCCAGCAGCCAGGGGTCGGCCACTAACTATGGCTACACCTTC | CASSQGSATNYGYTF
- | TRBJ2-1 | - | TRBV5-6 | TGTGCCAGCAGCTGGAGGTGGGGCAGCGGTTCCTACAATGAGCAGTTCTTC | CASSWRWGSGSYNEQFF
- | TRBJ2-1 | few | TRBV7-9 | TGTGCCAGCAGCTTAGACCCGGGAGTCCATGAGGTGGAGCAGTTCTTC | CASSLDPGVHEVEQFF
TRBD1 | TRBJ2-1 | - | TRBV2 | TGTGCCAGCAGGGTGGGACAGATTGAGCAGTTCTTC | CASRVGQIEQFF
- | TRBJ1-2 | - | TRBV18 | TGTGCCAGCTCACCGGGAGAGTCATACTATGGCTACACCTTC | CASSPGESYYGYTF
- | TRBJ1-1 | - | TRBV7-2 | TGTGCCAGCAGCTTGTACAGGGACGGGACTGAAGCTTTCTTT | CASSLYRDGTEAFF
- | TRBJ1-1 | - | TRBV7-9 | TGTGCCAGCATACAGGGCCTGAACACTGAAGCTTTCTTT | CASIQGLNTEAFF
- | TRBJ1-3 | few | TRBV28 | TGTGCCAGCAGCCCTCAGAGGGGCGGCTCTGGAAACACCATATATTTT | CASSPQRGGSGNTIYF
- | TRBJ1-1 | - | TRBV6-5 | TGTGCCAGCAGTTACAAGAGGGCTAAGAGGACTGAAGCTTTCTTT | CASSYKRAKRTEAFF
- | TRBJ1-2 | - | TRBV10-3 | TGTGCCATCAGTGAGTCGGGAGGTGTGAACTATGGCTACACCTTC | CAISESGGVNYGYTF
- | TRBJ1-5 | - | TRBV10-1 | TGCGCCAGCAGTGAGTCGAAACAGACAAGCAATCAGCCCCAGCATTTT | CASSESKQTSNQPQHF
TRBD2 | TRBJ2-3 | once | TRBV29-1 | TGCAGTTCTCTAGCGGGAGGCGGAACAGATACGCAGTATTTT | CSSLAGGGTDTQYF
- | TRBJ1-3 | - | TRBV7-2 | TGTGCCAGCAGCTTATTACGGACAAACACCATATATTTT | CASSLLRTNTIYF
- | TRBJ1-3 | once | TRBV7-7 | TGTGCCAGCAGCTTAGGATCTAACTCTGGAAACACCATATATTTT | CASSLGSNSGNTIYF
TRBD1 | TRBJ2-3 | - | TRBV6-4 | TGTGCCAGCAGTGACCCTACAACAGGGGGCGCAGATACGCAGTATTTT | CASSDPTTGGADTQYF
- | TRBJ2-5 | - | TRBV2 | TGTGCCAGCAGTGAAGGAGGGGCAGGGCGAGACCAAGAGACCCAGTACTTC | CASSEGGAGRDQETQYF
TRBD1 | TRBJ1-1 | few | TRBV18 | TGTGCCAGCTCTGAGTCGACAGGGGAGTACACTGAAGCTTTCTTT | CASSESTGEYTEAFF
- | TRBJ2-3 | - | TRBV30 | TGTGCCTGGGCGCGAGGGGGCACAGATACGCAGTATTTT | CAWARGGTDTQYF
- | TRBJ2-1 | - | TRBV7-3 | TGTGCCAGCAGCTTAGCTGCGCAAAACAATGAGCAGTTCTTC | CASSLAAQNNEQFF
- | TRBJ1-5 | - | TRBV5-6 | TGTGCCAGCAGCTTGGGTAGAAATCAGCCCCAGCATTTT | CASSLGRNQPQHF
TRBD1 | TRBJ1-2 | - | TRBV18 | TGTGCCAGCTCACCCGGACCGGGACAGAGGTCCGACGGCACCTTC | CASSPGPGQRSDGTF
- | TRBJ2-5 | - | TRBV14 | TGTGCCAGCAGCCATTTCGGGAAGTCACAAGAGACCCAGTACTTC | CASSHFGKSQETQYF
- | TRBJ2-5 | - | TRBV5-1 | TGCGCCAGCAGCGGTGGGGTGGGGACCCAAGAGACCCAGTACTTC | CASSGGVGTQETQYF
- | TRBJ1-5 | - | TRBV5-6 | TGTGCCAGCAGCTTCACGGGACGGCCGGGACCCCAGCATTTT | CASSFTGRPGPQHF
- | TRBJ1-1 | - | TRBV7-6 | TGTGCCAGCAGGGGGGCCGGGGACACTGAAGCTTTCTTT | CASRGAGDTEAFF
- | TRBJ2-7 | - | TRBV7-6 | TGTGCCAGCAGTTCCGAGGTATTTTCCTACGAGCAGTACTTC | CASSSEVFSYEQYF
- | TRBJ2-5 | - | TRBV7-2 | TGTGCCAGCAGCCTCTCCCCAGGGAGGACCCAGTACTTC | CASSLSPGRTQYF
TRBD1 | TRBJ2-5 | - | TRBV4-3 | TGCGCCAGCAGCCAAGATATTATCGGACAGGGGGGAGAGACCCAGTACTTC | CASSQDIIGQGGETQYF
- | TRBJ2-5 | - | TRBV5-1 | TGCGCCAGCAGCTTGAGTTCCGGACAAGAGACCCAGTACTTC | CASSLSSGQETQYF
- | TRBJ2-1 | - | TRBV7-7 | TGTGCCAGCAGCCAGACCCCGGGGAATGAGCAGTTCTTC | CASSQTPGNEQFF
TRBD1 | TRBJ2-7 | - | TRBV27 | TGTGCCAGCAGTAGGACGACAGGGAACGAGCAGTACTTC | CASSRTTGNEQYF
- | TRBJ2-2 | - | TRBV7-3 | TGTGCCAGCAGCTCAGAGGTCACCGGGGAGCTGTTTTTT | CASSSEVTGELFF
- | TRBJ1-2 | few | TRBV29-1 | TGCAGCGTTGGCAGCACCAATGGCTACACCTTC | CSVGSTNGYTF
TRBD1 | TRBJ1-1 | - | TRBV7-9 | TGTGCCAGCAGCCGACGGGACAGTGTTTACACTGAAGCTTTCTTT | CASSRRDSVYTEAFF
- | TRBJ2-5 | - | TRBV6-1 | TGTGCCAGCAGTGAACCGGGTCCAGGGTTGGTCGAGACCCAGTACTTC | CASSEPGPGLVETQYF
- | TRBJ2-7 | - | TRBV28 | TGTGCCAGCAGCTACCCCGGGACGACCTACGAGCAGTACTTC | CASSYPGTTYEQYF
- | TRBJ2-1 | few | TRBV2 | TGTGCCAGCAATCGGCAGGGGGGCGATGAGCAGTTCTTC | CASNRQGGDEQFF